Here is one TCR beta chain with its context. No antigen is known for it. Vbeta (60) and Jbeta (13) primers were used in the PCR. Generated by immunoSEQ multiplex PCR, the TCRdb table keeps only in-frame clones and is missing some. The repertoire holds around 150,000 clones, with approximately 72% as singletons. The sample comes from a study of cytomegalovirus exposure and HLA in healthy donors. Study in general: Among about 380 genotyped donors, around 80% fell in the Caucasian-associated ancestry cluster. Study-wide results and caveats: Among TCR beta chains, those listed as cytomegalovirus-associated numbered approximately 150. For most TCR sequences rarity was the rule, although some public TCRs occurred in many donors.

V lost 0 bases to trimming and J lost 10 bases, with 28 bases between them. The CDR3 has 18 residues. Per the germline V gene, CDR1 is SGHRS and CDR2 is YFSETQ. This sequence joins TRBV5-1 and TRBJ1-1; TRBD1 is a possible D gene (6 bases). Source material: PBMCs. This clonotype was obtained from a woman aged 60-75 years in good health and CMV-seronegative. The CDR3 DNA sequence: TGCGCCAGCAGCTTGGCCCCTCCCGGGGGGGCCAACCACTTAGGAGCTTTCTTT. This sequence encodes CASSLAPPGGANHLGAFF.